Below are 6 T cell receptor beta chains sequenced from a single sample in a study of blood T cell repertoires in COVID-19. Assay used: immunoSEQ multiplex PCR; TCRdb lists only in-frame clones, some missing. The profile covers roughly 300,000 clones, with about 76% appearing a single time and over 2.5% taken by the ten largest. Input material: peripheral blood. All receptors derive from an older woman with active or convalescent COVID-19.

V is TRBV5-1 and J is TRBJ1-2, with 12 nucleotides matching TRBD1. Unmatched junction bases numbered 6, after V lost 1 base and J lost 5 bases. CDR1 and CDR2 (germline): SGHRS, YFSETQ. The CDR3 is made up of 16 amino acids. CDR3 amino acids: CASSLTWDRGQYGYTF. The CDR3 nucleotides read TGCGCCAGCAGCTTGACGTGGGACAGGGGGCAGTATGGCTACACCTTC.

V and J are TRBV27 and TRBJ1-4; 10 nucleotides line up with TRBD1. The CDR3 length is 16 residues. Germline lookup yields CDR1 MNHEY and CDR2 SMNVEV (reference sequence). The V segment lost 0 bases and the J segment 7 bases; nucleotides outside the gene matches: 5. This CDR3 is CASSLSLGTGAEKLFF. The CDR3 DNA reads as TGTGCCAGCAGTTTATCGTTGGGGACAGGGGCTGAAAAACTGTTTTTT.

The chain carries TRBV7-7 and TRBJ2-7; 8 bases align to TRBD1. The J segment lost 3 bases and the V segment lost 1 base, leaving 5 bases of the junction unmatched. Germline V CDR1 and CDR2: SSHAT, FNYEAQ (reference sequence). The CDR3 is 15 residues long. CDR3 sequence: CASSLGAGGFYEQYF. The CDR3, as DNA: TGTGCCAGCAGCTTAGGGGCAGGGGGCTTCTACGAGCAGTACTTC.

The chain is built from TRBV19 and TRBJ2-7; 10 positions agree with TRBD1. Germline values: CDR1 LNHDA, CDR2 SQIVND (reference sequence). V shed 6 bases, J shed 5 bases, and the junction held 10 bases outside the gene matches. The CDR3 covers 15 residues. CDR3 protein: CASSPRGTGDHEQYF. CDR3 nucleotides: TGTGCCAGTAGCCCGAGGGGGACAGGGGATCACGAGCAGTACTTC.

The chain joins TRBV3-1 (or the pseudogene TRBV3-2) to TRBJ1-1; D unresolved. CDR3 size: 13 residues. V lost 7 bases and J lost 2, with 11 bases in between. CDR1 is LGHDT and CDR2 is YNNKEL in the germline V gene (reference sequence). The CDR3 is CASTPPGNTEAFF. CDR3 coding DNA: TGTGCCAGCACTCCCCCAGGAAACACTGAAGCTTTCTTT.

The chain joins TRBV5-4 to TRBJ2-5; 12 bases are shared with TRBD2. After removal of 4 bases from V and 4 bases from J, the junction contained 8 bases not matched to a gene. Germline CDR1 is SGHNT and CDR2 is YYREEE (reference sequence). The CDR3 is 16 amino acids. The CDR3 bases are TGTGCCAGCAGCCACCCTAGCGGGGGGGATAGAGAGACCCAGTACTTC. As protein: CASSHPSGGDRETQYF.